This T cell receptor (beta chain) originates from a study of T-cell reconstitution after alpha-beta-depleted transplantation in children. It was with unique molecular identifiers that the TCRbeta library was prepared. TCRdb independently ran MiXCR on the PCR reads; one entry per CDR3 protein. Altogether more than 450,000 distinct CDR3 sequences are present, approximately 16% being singletons, with the ten largest covering 3% to 3.5%. Germline CDR1 MNHEY, CDR2 SMNVEV (reference sequence). This CDR3 region has 14 residues. Trimming pared 8 bases from V and 0 bases from J, leaving 10 bases between. Sequenced material: PBMCs from the stem cell graft donor, taken from the stem cell graft. This chain joins TRBV27 and TRBJ2-2; D tentatively reads TRBD1 or TRBD2 (5 bases each). The origin of this receptor is a human donor who donated a stem cell graft to a child with acute lymphoblastic leukemia. The CDR3 DNA sequence: TGTGCCAGCGGGGCGGGTGCGAACACCGGGGAGCTGTTTTTT. Amino acid sequence: CASGAGANTGELFF.